Below, one T cell receptor beta chain is given with its context. Its antigen is currently not known. Each CD8+ T cell subset was flow-sorted in triplicate, and 300,000 cells per subset were placed directly into RLT lysis buffer. Naive CD8+ T cells were defined stringently as CD45RO-CCR7+CD27+CD95- to exclude memory contaminants. Peripheral blood mononuclear cells were isolated from buffy coats by standard density gradient centrifugation. Naive CXCR3-negative and CXCR3-positive CD8+ T cells were flow-sorted using a FACSAria III. Total RNA was extracted from sorted cells using an RNeasy Mini Kit. The entry originates in a study of CXCR3-negative and CXCR3-positive naive CD8 T cells (dated by TCRdb to between 2019 and 2020). Study-wide context: Approximately 140 million TRB reads were obtained in total, roughly 1.5 +/- 0.3 million reads per library. Diversity and physicochemical repertoire analyses covered approximately 10 donors pooled from two independent experiments. The TRBV-TRBJ cluster analysis covered naive subsets from about 5 donors and memory cells from 3 donors.

Sequencing was performed on a NextSeq 550. The Human TCR Profiling Kit (MiLaboratory) was used to make UMI-labeled 5' RACE TRB cDNA libraries. The full amount of extracted RNA was used for cDNA synthesis, and the full amount of resulting cDNA was used for PCR amplification. Libraries were prepared in parallel with an identical number of PCR cycles. The source study handled its data this way. With a minimum of two reads required per UMI, MIGEC and MiXCR pulled out about 52,000 +/- 9,100 unique UMI-labeled TRB cDNA molecules from each library. An average of approximately 40,000 +/- 10,000 functional in-frame TRB CDR3 nucleotide clonotypes without stop codons was found per library. After downsampling to 5000 UMI-labeled TRB molecules per sample, diversity metrics, including normalized Shannon-Wiener and Chao1, were computed in VDJtools. VDJtools computed clonotype-size-weighted physicochemical properties of the central five CDR3 residues: interaction energy, strength, volume and Kidera factor 4. One entry per CDR3 protein sequence results from the TCRdb reprocessing of the reads, with DNA left out. The V and J calls, along with clone size, are taken from TCRdb and not from the paper's own processing. This specimen's table enumerates over 50,000 distinct CDR3 sequences. Less than 0.85% of the sample rests with the top ten.

Broader findings and caveats from the paper: Comparably high repertoire diversity was found in both naive subsets, whereas much lower repertoire diversity was found in memory CD8+ T cells. Because surface CD5, which is linked to self-reactivity in mice, was comparable between the naive subsets, TCR interaction strength was also inferred from the physicochemical properties of TRB CDR3s. Within the same donor, TRBV-TRBJ usage looked similar between naive CXCR3-negative and CXCR3-positive cells, but memory cells had distinct patterns. Compared with CXCR3-negative naive cells, CXCR3-positive naive cells had TRB CDR3s with higher hydrophobicity (lower Kidera factor 4), lower energy, and higher strength and volume indices. Because CXCR3 expression was partially decreased after cryopreservation, freshly isolated PBMCs were used for most assays.

The CDR3 numbers 14 residues from cysteine through phenylalanine. The protein alone is recorded here. CDR1 and CDR2, looked up from the germline V gene (reference sequence), are SEHNR and FQNEAQ. Sequencing was done on a sample of naive CXCR3+ CD8+ T cells from blood. This sample's cell subset or site label indicates: CD45RO-CCR7+CD27+CD95- naive CD8+ T cells expressing CXCR3 (TNR3+). The receptor comes from a human donor in good health. Some clones in this sample may be carry-over from other donors' samples. Rearrangement joined TRBV7-9 to TRBJ2-7. The encoded CDR3 is CASSLDGMVNEQYF.